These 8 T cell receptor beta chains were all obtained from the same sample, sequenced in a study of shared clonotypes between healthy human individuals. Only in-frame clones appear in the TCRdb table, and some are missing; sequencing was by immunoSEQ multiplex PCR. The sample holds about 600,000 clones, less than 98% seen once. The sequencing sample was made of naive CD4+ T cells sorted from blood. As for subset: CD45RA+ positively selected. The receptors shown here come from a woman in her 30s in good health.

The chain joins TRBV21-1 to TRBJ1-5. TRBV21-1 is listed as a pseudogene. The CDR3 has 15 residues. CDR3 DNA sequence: TGTGCCAGCAGCGGCCCGACGCGAGTGGGTCAGCCCCAGCATTTT. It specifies CASSGPTRVGQPQHF.

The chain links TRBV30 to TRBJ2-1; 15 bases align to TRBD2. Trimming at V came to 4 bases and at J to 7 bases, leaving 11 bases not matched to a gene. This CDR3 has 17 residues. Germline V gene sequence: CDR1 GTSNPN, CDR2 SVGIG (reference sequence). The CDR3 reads CAWNAGLAGGKMNEQFF. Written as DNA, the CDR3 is TGTGCCTGGAACGCCGGACTAGCGGGAGGGAAAATGAATGAGCAGTTCTTC.

The CDR3 loop is CASSLDPGNYGYTF. CDR3 nucleotides: TGCGCCAGCAGCTTGGATCCAGGGAACTATGGCTACACCTTC. The chain combines TRBV5-1 with TRBJ1-2; D is possibly TRBD1 (5 bases). V shed 0 bases and J shed 2 bases, with 8 bases lying between them. This CDR3 is 14 amino acids long. Germline V gene data show CDR1 as SGHRS and CDR2 as YFSETQ.

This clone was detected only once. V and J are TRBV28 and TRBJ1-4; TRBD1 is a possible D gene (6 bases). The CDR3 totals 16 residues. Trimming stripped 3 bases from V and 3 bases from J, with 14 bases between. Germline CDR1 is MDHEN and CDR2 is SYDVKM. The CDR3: CASSFLATGANEKLFF. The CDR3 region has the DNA TGTGCCAGCAGTTTTCTCGCGACAGGAGCTAATGAAAAACTGTTTTTT. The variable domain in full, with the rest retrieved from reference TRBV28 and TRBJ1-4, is DVKVTQSSRYLVKRTGEKVFLECVQDMDHENMFWYRQDPGLGLRLIYFSYDVKMKEKGDIPEGYSVSREKKERFSLILESASTNQTSMYLCASSFLATGANEKLFFGSGTQLSVL.

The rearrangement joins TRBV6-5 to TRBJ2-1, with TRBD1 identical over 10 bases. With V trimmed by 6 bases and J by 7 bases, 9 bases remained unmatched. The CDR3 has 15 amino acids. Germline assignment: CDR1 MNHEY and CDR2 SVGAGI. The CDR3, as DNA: TGTGCCAGCAGCCGGGACAGGGGATTGTGGAATGAGCAGTTCTTC. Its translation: CASSRDRGLWNEQFF.

The CDR3 spells CASSSQTRNEQFF. In DNA, the CDR3 is TGTGCCAGCAGCTCCCAGACTCGCAATGAGCAGTTCTTC. The V call is TRBV7-9, the J call TRBJ2-1; D ambiguous. This CDR3 region has 13 residues. Trimming removed 4 bases from V and 6 bases from J, with 10 bases in between. CDR1 is SEHNR, CDR2 FQNEAQ, per germline (reference sequence).

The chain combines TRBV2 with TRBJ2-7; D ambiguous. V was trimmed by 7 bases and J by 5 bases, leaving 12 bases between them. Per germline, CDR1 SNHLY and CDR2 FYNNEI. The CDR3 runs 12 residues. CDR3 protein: CASKAVSDEQYF. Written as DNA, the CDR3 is TGTGCCAGCAAAGCAGTATCTGACGAGCAGTACTTC.

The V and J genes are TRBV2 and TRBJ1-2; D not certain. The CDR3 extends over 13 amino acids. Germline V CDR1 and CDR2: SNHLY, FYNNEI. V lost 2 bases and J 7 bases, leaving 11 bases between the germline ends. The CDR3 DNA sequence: TGTGCCAGCAGTGAATTGATATGGGGTGGCTACACCTTC. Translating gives CASSELIWGGYTF.